This T cell receptor (beta chain) was sequenced in a study of PD-L1 blockade in urothelial cancer. Overall study: At 6 weeks and at 3 weeks (second dose) after treatment start, blood was analyzed.

CDR1 SGHNT and CDR2 YYREEE come from the germline V gene (reference sequence). The V gene lost 3 bases and the J gene lost 3 bases, with 8 bases spanning the gap. The CDR3 is 13 amino acids. Every PCR received spiked-in synthetic TCR analog templates. Only in-frame clones appear in the TCRdb table, and some are missing; sequencing was by immunoSEQ multiplex PCR. The data hold some 22,000 clones, with around 91% observed a single time. The clonotype was recovered from a woman in her fifties or sixties with urothelial cancer. The V and J genes are TRBV5-4 and TRBJ2-3; maybe TRBD1 (6 bases). Sample: PBMCs, taken around atezolizumab (anti-PD-L1) treatment. The CDR3 loop is CASSYGQTDTQYF. The CDR3 DNA sequence: TGTGCCAGCAGCTACGGACAGACAGATACGCAGTATTTT. Full variable domain (remainder filled in from reference TRBV5-4 and TRBJ2-3): ETGVTQSPTHLIKTRGQQVTLRCSSQSGHNTVSWYQQALGQGPQFIFQYYREEENGRGNFPPRFSGLQFPNYSSELNVNALELDDSALYLCASSYGQTDTQYFGPGTRLTVL.